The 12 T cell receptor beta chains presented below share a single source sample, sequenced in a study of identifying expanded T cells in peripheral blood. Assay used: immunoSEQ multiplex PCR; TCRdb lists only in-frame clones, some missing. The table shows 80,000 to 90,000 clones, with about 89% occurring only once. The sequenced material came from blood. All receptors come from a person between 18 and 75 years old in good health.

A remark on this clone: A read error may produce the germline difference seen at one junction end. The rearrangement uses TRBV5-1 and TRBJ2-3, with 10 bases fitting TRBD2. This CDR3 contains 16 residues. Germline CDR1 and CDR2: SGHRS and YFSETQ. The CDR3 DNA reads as TGCGCCAGCAGGTTGGGGCTAGCGGGGGGCACAGATACGCAGTATTTT. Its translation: CASRLGLAGGTDTQYF.

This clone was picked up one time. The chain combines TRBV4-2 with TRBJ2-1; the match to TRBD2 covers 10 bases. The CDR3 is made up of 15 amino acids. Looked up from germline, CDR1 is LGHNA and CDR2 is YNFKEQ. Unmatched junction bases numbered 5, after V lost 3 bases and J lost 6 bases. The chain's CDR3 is CASSQAGTSVNEQFF. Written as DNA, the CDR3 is TGTGCCAGCAGCCAGGCCGGGACTAGCGTCAATGAGCAGTTCTTC.

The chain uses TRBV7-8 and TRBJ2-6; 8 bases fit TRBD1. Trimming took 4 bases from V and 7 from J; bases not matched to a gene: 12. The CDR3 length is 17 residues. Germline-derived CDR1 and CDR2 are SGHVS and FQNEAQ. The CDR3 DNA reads TGTGCCAGCAGCTCCGGACAGGGTGGAGGTGTAGCCAACGTCCTGACTTTC. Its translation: CASSSGQGGGVANVLTF.

This chain's CDR3 is CASSDRDRVGKETQYF. CDR3 in DNA: TGTGCCAGCAGTGACCGGGACAGGGTGGGGAAAGAGACCCAGTACTTC. This sequence joins TRBV2 and TRBJ2-5; 9 bases are a match to TRBD1. J lost 3 bases, V lost 3 bases, and 8 bases had no gene match. The CDR3 consists of 16 residues. Germline V gives CDR1 SNHLY, CDR2 FYNNEI.

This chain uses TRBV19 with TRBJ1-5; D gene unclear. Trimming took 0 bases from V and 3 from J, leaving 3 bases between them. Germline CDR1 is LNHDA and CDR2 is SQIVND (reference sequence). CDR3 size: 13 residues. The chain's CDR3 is CASSIEANQPQHF. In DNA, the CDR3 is TGTGCCAGTAGTATAGAAGCCAATCAGCCCCAGCATTTT.

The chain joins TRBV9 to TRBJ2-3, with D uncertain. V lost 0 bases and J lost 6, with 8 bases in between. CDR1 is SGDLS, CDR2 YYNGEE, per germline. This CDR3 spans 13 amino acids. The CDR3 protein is CASSVGLPDTQYF. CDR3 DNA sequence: TGTGCCAGCAGCGTAGGACTCCCCGATACGCAGTATTTT.

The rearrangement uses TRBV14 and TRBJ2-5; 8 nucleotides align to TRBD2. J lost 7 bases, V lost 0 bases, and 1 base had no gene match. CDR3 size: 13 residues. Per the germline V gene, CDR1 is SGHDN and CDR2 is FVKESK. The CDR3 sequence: CASSQDGGVTQYF. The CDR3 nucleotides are TGTGCCAGCAGCCAAGACGGGGGGGTGACCCAGTACTTC.

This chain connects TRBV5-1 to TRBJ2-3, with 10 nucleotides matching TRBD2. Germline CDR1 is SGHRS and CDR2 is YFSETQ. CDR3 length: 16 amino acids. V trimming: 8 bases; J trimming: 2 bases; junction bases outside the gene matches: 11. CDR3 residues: CASKTTSGPITDTQYF. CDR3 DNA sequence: TGCGCCAGTAAAACGACTAGCGGGCCCATCACAGATACGCAGTATTTT.

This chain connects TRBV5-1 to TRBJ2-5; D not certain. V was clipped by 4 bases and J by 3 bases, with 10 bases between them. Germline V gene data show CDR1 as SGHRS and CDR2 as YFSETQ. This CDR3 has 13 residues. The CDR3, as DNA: TGCGCCAGCAGCCCAATGTATAAAGAGACCCAGTACTTC. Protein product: CASSPMYKETQYF.

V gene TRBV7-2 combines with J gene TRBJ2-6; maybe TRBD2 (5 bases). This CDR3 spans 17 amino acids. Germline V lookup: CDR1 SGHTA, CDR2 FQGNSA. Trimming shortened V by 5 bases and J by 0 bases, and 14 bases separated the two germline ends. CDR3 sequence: CASSVEAAYSGANVLTF. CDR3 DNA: TGTGCCAGCAGCGTGGAAGCGGCGTACTCTGGGGCCAACGTCCTGACTTTC.

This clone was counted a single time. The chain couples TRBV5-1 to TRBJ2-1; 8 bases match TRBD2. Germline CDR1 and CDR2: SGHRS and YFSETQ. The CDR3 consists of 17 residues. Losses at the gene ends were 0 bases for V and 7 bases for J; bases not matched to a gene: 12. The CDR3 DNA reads TGCGCCAGCAGCTTGGATCCGGGAGGGGGACTAGGTAATGAGCAGTTCTTC. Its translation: CASSLDPGGGLGNEQFF.

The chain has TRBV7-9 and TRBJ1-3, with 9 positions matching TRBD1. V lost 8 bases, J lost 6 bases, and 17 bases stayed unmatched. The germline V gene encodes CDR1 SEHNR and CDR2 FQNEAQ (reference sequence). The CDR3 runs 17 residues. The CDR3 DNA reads TGTGCCAGCTGTCCAGGAGGCCAACAGGGGGCATCAAACACCATATATTTT. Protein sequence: CASCPGGQQGASNTIYF. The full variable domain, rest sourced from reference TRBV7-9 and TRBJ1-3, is DTGVSQNPRHKITKRGQNVTFRCDPISEHNRLYWYRQTLGQGPEFLTYFQNEAQLEKSRLLSDRFSAERPKGSFSTLEIQRTEQGDSAMYLCASCPGGQQGASNTIYFGEGSWLTVV.